The present T cell receptor (beta chain) was sequenced within a study of T cells in Graves' hyperthyroidism and ophthalmopathy. Overall study context: Once the initial diagnosis was made, peripheral blood was obtained before any treatment. Notes on the study in general: Appearing also in blood were most of the thyroid clonotypes expanded above 0.001.

RNA transcripts served as the template for amplifying TCR beta CDR3 regions. HTBI primers were employed in a first-round RT-PCR of the TCR CDR3. TCRdb reanalysed the multiplex PCR reads using MiXCR and keeps one entry per CDR3 protein. The sample holds under 750,000 distinct CDR3 sequences, 18% seen once. V dropped 5 bases and J dropped 3; count of bases not matched to a gene: 7. The CDR3 spans 15 residues. Germline V gene lookup returns CDR1 SNHLY and CDR2 FYNNEI. Only a few counts were recorded for this clonotype. The antigen is undetermined. Each 10 ml fresh peripheral blood draw supplied the PBMCs. The source material was blood. The TCR comes from a woman aged 45-65 years with Graves' hyperthyroidism that later progressed to Graves' ophthalmopathy. The chain recombines TRBV2 with TRBJ1-2, with TRBD1 identical over 9 bases. CDR3 region: CASSQIRQGDYGYTF. The CDR3 DNA sequence: TGTGCCAGCAGTCAGATCCGACAGGGGGACTATGGCTACACCTTC.